This T cell receptor (beta chain) was retrieved from a study of beta chain features in type 1 diabetes. Turning to the study itself: What patients shared with healthy donors was a similar profile of age, gender and cell yields. Overall study findings and caveats: The study found fewer insertions and more deletions at VDJ junctions in type 1 diabetes patients. PCR, the amplification step, might favor shorter templates, equally in patients and controls. Shorter TCRB CDR3s, moderately but significantly so, marked every one of the four CD4+ subsets in Type 1 diabetes patients. The naive, central memory and Treg TCRB repertoires showed an apparent similarity that was greater among patients than among healthy donors.

This clone showed up just a few times. Its antigen is still unknown. The sequenced template was cDNA made from the entire isolated RNA. TCRdb's copy holds only in-frame clones and misses some; the assay was immunoSEQ multiplex PCR. Here the sample spans about 170,000 clones, 7.5% to 8.5% being singletons. Per germline, CDR1 MNHNS and CDR2 SASEGT. With 2 bases clipped from V and 4 bases from J, the junction kept 11 bases outside the gene matches. CDR3 length: 18 residues. The receptor's source is a young man with type 1 diabetes. The chain links TRBV6-1 to TRBJ2-2, with 9 bases matching TRBD2. The sample taken for sequencing was central memory CD4+ T cells from blood. Here the CDR3 reads CASSEFPAGGPLTGELFF. The CDR3 region has the DNA TGTGCCAGCAGTGAATTCCCCGCGGGAGGGCCGCTCACCGGGGAGCTGTTTTTT.